This is a list of T cell receptor beta chains from one sample in a study of T-cell memory formation after mild COVID-19. TCRdb independently ran MiXCR on the 5' RACE reads; one entry per CDR3 protein. The data show 560,000 or so distinct CDR3 sequences, about 18% seen once. The sequenced material came from PBMCs or a T cell subset sorted from them (not recorded which). These receptors originate from an adult woman who had mild COVID-19 (a few samples of this study predate the infection). Cell type and time point are not known. Both conserved end residues are part of each CDR3. D genes are given only for firm matches. The listing skips clone size in some rows; elsewhere it reads once, few, many or a size class.

v_call	j_call	d_call	clone_size	cdr3_nt	cdr3_aa
TRBV6-5	TRBJ1-2	TRBD1	few	TGTGCCAGCAGCTTCAGGGGGAGCTACACCTTC	CASSFRGSYTF
TRBV20-1	TRBJ1-1	.	few	TGCAGTGCTAACTCCCCCCGCGAGGTCCCTTCCCTAGCTTTCTTT	CSANSPREVPSLAFF
TRBV7-2	TRBJ1-6	.	few	TGTGCCAGCAGCCCGTACAGCTCCTATAATTCACCCCTCCACTTT	CASSPYSSYNSPLHF
TRBV29-1	TRBJ2-3	TRBD1	.	TGCAGCGTCACGACAGGGACAGATACGCAGTATTTT	CSVTTGTDTQYF
TRBV20-1	TRBJ2-7	TRBD2	.	TGCAGTGCTAGTGGAGGGACTAGCGGGGGCCTTCTCGCCAACGAGCAGTACTTC	CSASGGTSGGLLANEQYF
TRBV7-2	TRBJ1-2	.	few	TGTGCCAGCAGCTTAGACGGAGTCTATGGCTACACCTTC	CASSLDGVYGYTF
TRBV19	TRBJ2-2	.	.	TGTGCCAGTAGTATTATGGGGACCAACACCGGGGAGCTGTTTTTT	CASSIMGTNTGELFF
TRBV7-9	TRBJ2-5	TRBD1	.	TGTGCCAGCAGCTCCGGGCCCGGGACAGGGGGCTTGGAGACCCAGTACTTC	CASSSGPGTGGLETQYF
TRBV5-1	TRBJ2-7	.	many	TGCGCCAGCAGCCCGGGAACCGGCTCCTACGAGCAGTACTTC	CASSPGTGSYEQYF
TRBV29-1	TRBJ2-1	.	.	TGCAGCGTAGCAATACAGGCGAATGAGCAGTTCTTC	CSVAIQANEQFF
TRBV21-1	TRBJ1-5	.	.	TGTGCCAGCAGCAAAAAAATGTGGGGGTTTGCGGACGGTCAGCCCCAGCATTTT	CASSKKMWGFADGQPQHF
TRBV19	TRBJ1-6	.	.	TGTGCCAGTAGAGGGGGCTCCTATAATTCACCCCTCCACTTT	CASRGGSYNSPLHF
TRBV12-3/TRBV12-4	TRBJ1-4	.	.	TGTGCCAGCAGTTTGGGACTACGGGACAAGCTGTTTTTT	CASSLGLRDKLFF
TRBV10-3	TRBJ1-1	.	.	TGTGCCATCAGTGAGTCACAACGGGAGAACACTGAAGCTTTCTTT	CAISESQRENTEAFF
TRBV20-1	TRBJ1-1	.	few	TGCAGTGCTAGAGGGGCGACCCTACGAGTAATGAACACTGAAGCTTTCTTT	CSARGATLRVMNTEAFF
TRBV9	TRBJ1-5	.	few	TGTGCCAGCAGCGAGAAGGTGGATAGCAATCAGCCCCAGCATTTT	CASSEKVDSNQPQHF
TRBV6-2/TRBV6-3	TRBJ2-4	TRBD2	.	TGTGCCAGCAGTAACGGCGGGATAGCGGGGGACAAAAACATTCAGTACTTC	CASSNGGIAGDKNIQYF
TRBV12-3/TRBV12-4	TRBJ1-6	.	many	TGTGCCAGCAGCCTCCCGGGCTCACCCCTCCACTTT	CASSLPGSPLHF
TRBV2	TRBJ2-7	.	.	TGTGCCAGCAGTATTGACACGTACGAGCAGTACTTC	CASSIDTYEQYF
TRBV29-1	TRBJ2-7	TRBD1	.	TGCAGCGTTGGGCCCCGGGACAGATTATACGAGCAGTACTTC	CSVGPRDRLYEQYF
TRBV7-8	TRBJ2-1	.	.	TGTGCCAGCAGCTTAGGAGAAATTACTGCTGAGCAGTTCTTC	CASSLGEITAEQFF
TRBV12-3/TRBV12-4	TRBJ2-7	.	.	TGTGCCAGCAGAACCTTTGAGGGGGAGCAGTACTTC	CASRTFEGEQYF
TRBV7-2	TRBJ2-5	.	few	TGTGCCAGCAGCCCAGGGGGTGGAGGGGCCCAAGAGACCCAGTACTTC	CASSPGGGGAQETQYF
TRBV18	TRBJ2-5	.	many	TGTGCCAGCTCACCACAAGAGACCCAGTACTTC	CASSPQETQYF
TRBV20-1	TRBJ1-1	TRBD1	few	TGCAGTGCTACCCCGCCGGACAGGGGAAACACTGAAGCTTTCTTT	CSATPPDRGNTEAFF
TRBV19	TRBJ2-7	TRBD2	few	TGTGCCAGTAGTAAGACTAGCGACTACGAGCAGTACTTC	CASSKTSDYEQYF
TRBV4-3	TRBJ2-2	TRBD2	.	TGCGCCAGCAGCCGCGCTAGCCGGGGGGGCACCGGGGAGCTGTTTTTT	CASSRASRGGTGELFF
TRBV3-1	TRBJ2-3	.	.	TGTGCCAGCAGCCAACCGTACGGACCAGATACGCAGTATTTT	CASSQPYGPDTQYF
TRBV3-1	TRBJ2-1	TRBD2	few	TGTGCCAGCAGCCAAGGTAGACTAGCGGGGGGGATATTGGATGAGCAGTTCTTC	CASSQGRLAGGILDEQFF
TRBV9	TRBJ1-2	.	few	TGTGCCAGCAGGGGTAACTATCAGGGTGGCTACACCTTC	CASRGNYQGGYTF
TRBV3-1	TRBJ1-2	TRBD1	few	TGTGCCAGCAGCAATACAGGGGACTCTGGCTACACCTTC	CASSNTGDSGYTF
TRBV15	TRBJ2-6	.	few	TGTGCCACCAGCAGAGATTGGCTTTCTGGGGCCAACGTCCTGACTTTC	CATSRDWLSGANVLTF
TRBV19	TRBJ2-4	.	.	TGTGCCAGTAGTGACGGACAGGGAGGGAAAAACATTCAGTACTTC	CASSDGQGGKNIQYF
TRBV3-1	TRBJ1-1	.	few	TGTGCCAGCAGCCAAGTAGACAGAGGCACTGAAGCTTTCTTT	CASSQVDRGTEAFF
TRBV19	TRBJ1-5	.	.	TGTGCCAGTAGTTCGGGGGGGTTTCAGCCCCAGCATTTT	CASSSGGFQPQHF
TRBV18	TRBJ1-1	.	.	TGTGCCAGCTCGCCAAACAACGTGGCAGGGAATCAGGTCACTGAAGCTTTCTTT	CASSPNNVAGNQVTEAFF
TRBV29-1	TRBJ2-7	.	.	TGCAGCGTCAACGCGCCGGGGGCCTACGAGCAGTACTTC	CSVNAPGAYEQYF
TRBV19	TRBJ1-5	.	.	TGTGCCAGTAGTATGGGAAGCGGCAATCAGCCCCAGCATTTT	CASSMGSGNQPQHF
TRBV12-3/TRBV12-4	TRBJ1-2	TRBD1	.	TGTGCCAGCAGCCCGGGACAGCCCTTAAACTATGGCTACACCTTC	CASSPGQPLNYGYTF
TRBV6-5	TRBJ2-2	.	.	TGTGCCAGCAGTTACTCCGGGTTTGGGTACACCGGGGAGCTGTTTTTT	CASSYSGFGYTGELFF
TRBV12-3/TRBV12-4	TRBJ2-7	TRBD2	few	TGTGCCAGCAGCTCCGGGACTACGCCTTGTTACTTC	CASSSGTTPCYF
TRBV12-3/TRBV12-4	TRBJ2-7	.	.	TGTGCCAGCAGTTTTGAGGGGCCCCAGTACTTC	CASSFEGPQYF
TRBV7-2	TRBJ2-2	TRBD2	.	TGTGCCAGCAGCCGACTAGCGGGAGCAACCGGGGAGCTGTTTTTT	CASSRLAGATGELFF
TRBV20-1	TRBJ2-1	.	few	TGCAGTGCACTGACTACGCGTAATGACAATGAGCAGTTCTTC	CSALTTRNDNEQFF
TRBV7-3	TRBJ1-3	.	.	TGTGCCAGCAGCTTATCAGGGATAGGAACTGGAAACACCATATATTTT	CASSLSGIGTGNTIYF
TRBV20-1	TRBJ2-3	TRBD1	.	TGCAGTGCTAGAGAACCAACAGGGGCTAGCACAGATACGCAGTATTTT	CSAREPTGASTDTQYF
TRBV12-3/TRBV12-4	TRBJ1-5	.	.	TGTGCCAGCAGTTTAGTCGGGGTACGGCAGCCCCAGCATTTT	CASSLVGVRQPQHF
TRBV12-3/TRBV12-4	TRBJ2-1	.	few	TGTGCCAGCAGTCCCCCCAATATCCGGGGTAGTGAGCAGTTCTTC	CASSPPNIRGSEQFF
TRBV5-6	TRBJ2-3	.	.	TGTGCCAGCAGCTCACGCCGGGACTGGGGTAGGGATACGCAGTATTTT	CASSSRRDWGRDTQYF
TRBV5-1	TRBJ2-7	TRBD2	.	TGCGCCAGCGGGACTAGCGGAACCTACGAGCAGTACTTC	CASGTSGTYEQYF
TRBV5-6	TRBJ1-1	.	.	TGTGCCAGCAGCTTGGCGCCAGACACGATGAACACTGAAGCTTTCTTT	CASSLAPDTMNTEAFF
TRBV18	TRBJ1-1	.	.	TGTGCCAGCTCACGGGTAGGGGACACTGAAGCTTTCTTT	CASSRVGDTEAFF
TRBV5-1	TRBJ1-5	.	few	TGCGCCAGCAGCTTGGGTCCCAGGTCGGGCATGGGCAATCAGCCCCAGCATTTT	CASSLGPRSGMGNQPQHF
TRBV2	TRBJ1-5	TRBD1	.	TGTGCCAGCAGCGTAACAGGGGGTAGCAATCAGCCCCAGCATTTT	CASSVTGGSNQPQHF
TRBV2	TRBJ1-2	.	few	TGTGCCAGCAGTGAAGGGGACCCGACCGGCGGCTATGGCTACACCTTC	CASSEGDPTGGYGYTF